Sequencing of this TCR beta chain was carried out in a study of blood T cell repertoires in COVID-19 (dated by TCRdb to 2018 to 2020). About the study as a whole: The collaborator samples originated in the United States, Italy and Spain and spanned the acute and convalescent phases of COVID-19. The material from the prospective study consisted of cDNA or gDNA derived from T cells, B-cell-depleted T cells, or PBMCs. The dataset comprised deeply sampled blood TCRbeta repertoires from subjects exposed to, actively infected with, or recovered from COVID-19. A freely available public database, intended as a resource for researchers studying the immune response to SARS-CoV-2, is where the repertoires were released. The samples were drawn from two sources: the first 160 participants of the ongoing ImmuneRACE study, and over 1,000 subjects contributed by 6 global collaborators. A de-identified subject ID, COVID-19 status, age in years and sex were almost always included in the sample metadata. HLA class I and class II types, where available, came from metadata supplied by the sample provider rather than from assay-based typing. The full study reports these points: The amount of clinical and demographic metadata varied by source and participant and was provided uncurated.

The germline V gene sets CDR1 to KGHSH and CDR2 to LQKENI. Trimming takes 3 bases from V and 4 bases from J, and the germline ends sit 13 bases apart. From cysteine to phenylalanine, the CDR3 is 14 amino acids long. Just CDR3 DNA is preserved here, 42 bases in frame from base 1. TCRbeta CDR3 regions were amplified from genomic DNA by means of the immunoSEQ Assay, a bias-controlled multiplex PCR. As for how the authors treated the data: The number of nucleated cells in each sample was estimated from the amplification of reference gene primers within the assay. Sequence reads were collapsed and filtered to measure the absolute abundance of every unique TCRbeta CDR3 rearrangement. For each sample, productive Simpson clonality was calculated as the square root of Simpson's diversity index across productive rearrangements. TCRdb re-hosts the immuneACCESS table, in-frame sequences only. Its copies lack some clones; in the studies checked, an unresolved V gene accounts for under half of them, and the cause for the rest is not known. V and J calls and clone size are copied from that table; D and trimming were computed from the DNA. This sample comprises approximately 50,000 clones, roughly nine tenths of them detected only once. Around 30% of the sample is held by the ten biggest clonotypes.

Each collaborating institution followed its own protocols to collect whole blood in K2EDTA tubes. For TCRbeta analysis, collaborator samples were shipped as frozen whole blood, as isolated PBMCs, or as DNA extracted from either sample type. For this clone: Its antigen is currently not known. Base qualities are not recorded, but no much larger clone differs from it by a single base. Other DNA sequences of this sample code for an identical CDR3.

This receptor was obtained from a woman older than 75 with acute or convalescent COVID-19. The sample consisted of peripheral blood. Rearrangement joined TRBV18 to TRBJ2-7, with the D gene not clear enough to name. The CDR3 loop reads CASSPHGTAYEQYF. The bases read TGTGCCAGCTCACCTCACGGAACAGCTTACGAGCAGTACTTC.